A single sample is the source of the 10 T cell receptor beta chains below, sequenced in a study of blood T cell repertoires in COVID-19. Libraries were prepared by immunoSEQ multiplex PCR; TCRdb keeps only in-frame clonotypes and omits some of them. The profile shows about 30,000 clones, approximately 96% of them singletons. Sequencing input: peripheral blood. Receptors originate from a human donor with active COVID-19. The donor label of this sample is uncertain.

The CDR3 loop reads CASDPGTGGIGRFF. CDR3 nucleotide sequence: TGCGCCAGTGACCCCGGGACAGGGGGAATAGGACGGTTCTTC. This chain joins TRBV10-1 and TRBJ2-1; 11 bases are shared with TRBD1. The germline V gene has CDR1 WNHNN and CDR2 SYGVQD (reference sequence). The CDR3 consists of 14 residues. V lost 9 bases, J lost 15 bases, and 16 bases stayed unmatched.

In DNA form, the CDR3 reads TGTGCCTGGATCCCGACAGGCCTTCTCACAGATACGCAGTATTTT. Translated, it gives CAWIPTGLLTDTQYF. The chain uses TRBV30 and TRBJ2-3; D may be TRBD1 (6 bases). CDR3 length: 15 amino acids. With 4 bases removed from V and 2 bases from J, the gap between germline ends came to 16 bases. The germline CDR1 and CDR2 sequences are GTSNPN and SVGIG (reference sequence).

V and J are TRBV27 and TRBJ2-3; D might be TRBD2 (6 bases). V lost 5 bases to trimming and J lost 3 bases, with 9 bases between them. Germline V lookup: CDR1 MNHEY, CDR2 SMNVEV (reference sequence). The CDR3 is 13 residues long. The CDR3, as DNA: TGTGCCAGCAGTACCCTAGCGACAGATACGCAGTATTTT. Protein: CASSTLATDTQYF.

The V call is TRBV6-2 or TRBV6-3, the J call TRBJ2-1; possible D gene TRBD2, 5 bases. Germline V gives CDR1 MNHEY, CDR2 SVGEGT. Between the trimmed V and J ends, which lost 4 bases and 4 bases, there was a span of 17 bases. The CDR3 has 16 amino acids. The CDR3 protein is CASSWELVLSYNEQFF. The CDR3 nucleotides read TGTGCCAGCAGTTGGGAACTAGTTTTGTCGTACAATGAGCAGTTCTTC.

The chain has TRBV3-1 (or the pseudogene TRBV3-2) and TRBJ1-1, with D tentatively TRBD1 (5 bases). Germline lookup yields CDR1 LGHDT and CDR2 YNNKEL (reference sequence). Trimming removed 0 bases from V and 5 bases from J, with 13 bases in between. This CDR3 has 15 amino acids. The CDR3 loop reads CASSQDRGGRTEAFF. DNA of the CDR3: TGTGCCAGCAGCCAAGATCGGGGGGGTAGGACTGAAGCTTTCTTT.

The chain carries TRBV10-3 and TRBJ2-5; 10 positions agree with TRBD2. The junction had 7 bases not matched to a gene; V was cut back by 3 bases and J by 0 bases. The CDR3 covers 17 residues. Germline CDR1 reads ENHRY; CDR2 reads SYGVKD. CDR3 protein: CAISDLAGGLYQETQYF. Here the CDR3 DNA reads TGTGCCATCAGTGATTTAGCGGGGGGATTGTACCAAGAGACCCAGTACTTC.

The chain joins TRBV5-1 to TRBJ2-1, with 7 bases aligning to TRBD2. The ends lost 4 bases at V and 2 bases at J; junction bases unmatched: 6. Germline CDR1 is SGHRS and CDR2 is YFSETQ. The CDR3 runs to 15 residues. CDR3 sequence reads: CASSRGGLPYNEQFF. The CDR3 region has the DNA TGCGCCAGCAGCCGCGGGGGACTTCCCTACAATGAGCAGTTCTTC.

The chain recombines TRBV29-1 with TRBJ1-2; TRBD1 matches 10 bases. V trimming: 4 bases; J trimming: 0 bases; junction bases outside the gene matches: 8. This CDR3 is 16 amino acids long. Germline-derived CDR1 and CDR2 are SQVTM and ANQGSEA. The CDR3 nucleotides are TGCAGCGTTGTGGGGACAGGGGAGTCAACTAACTATGGCTACACCTTC. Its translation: CSVVGTGESTNYGYTF.

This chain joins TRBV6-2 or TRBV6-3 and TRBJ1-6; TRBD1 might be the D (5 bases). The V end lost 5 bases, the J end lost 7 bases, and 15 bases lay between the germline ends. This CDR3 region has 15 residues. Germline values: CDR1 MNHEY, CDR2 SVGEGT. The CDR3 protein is CASSTLQETNSPLHF. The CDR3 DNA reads TGTGCCAGCAGTACCCTACAGGAGACGAATTCACCCCTCCACTTT.

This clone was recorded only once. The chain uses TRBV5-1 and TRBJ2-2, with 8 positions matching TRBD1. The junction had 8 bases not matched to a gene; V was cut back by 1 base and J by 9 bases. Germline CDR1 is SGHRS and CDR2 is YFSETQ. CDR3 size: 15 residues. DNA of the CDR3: TGCGCCAGCAGCTTGCCCATCCCAGGGGGCCGGGAGCTGTTTTTT. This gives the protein CASSLPIPGGRELFF. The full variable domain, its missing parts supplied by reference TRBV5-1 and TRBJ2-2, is KAGVTQTPRYLIKTRGQQVTLSCSPISGHRSVSWYQQTPGQGLQFLFEYFSETQRNKGNFPGRFSGRQFSNSRSEMNVSTLELGDSALYLCASSLPIPGGRELFFGEGSRLTVL.